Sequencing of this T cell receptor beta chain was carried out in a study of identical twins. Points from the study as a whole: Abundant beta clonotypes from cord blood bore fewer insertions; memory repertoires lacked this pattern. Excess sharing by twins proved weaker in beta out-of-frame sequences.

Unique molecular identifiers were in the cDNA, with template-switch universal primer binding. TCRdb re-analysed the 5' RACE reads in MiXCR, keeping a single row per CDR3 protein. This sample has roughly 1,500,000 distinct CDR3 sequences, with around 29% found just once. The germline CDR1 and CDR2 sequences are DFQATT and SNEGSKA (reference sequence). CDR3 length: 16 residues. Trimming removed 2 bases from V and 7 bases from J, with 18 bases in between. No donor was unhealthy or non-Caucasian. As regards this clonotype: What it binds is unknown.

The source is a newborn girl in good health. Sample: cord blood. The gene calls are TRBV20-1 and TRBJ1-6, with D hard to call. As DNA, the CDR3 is TGCAGTGCTAGATCATCCCACACACGGTGGAATTCACCCCTCCACTTT. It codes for CSARSSHTRWNSPLHF.